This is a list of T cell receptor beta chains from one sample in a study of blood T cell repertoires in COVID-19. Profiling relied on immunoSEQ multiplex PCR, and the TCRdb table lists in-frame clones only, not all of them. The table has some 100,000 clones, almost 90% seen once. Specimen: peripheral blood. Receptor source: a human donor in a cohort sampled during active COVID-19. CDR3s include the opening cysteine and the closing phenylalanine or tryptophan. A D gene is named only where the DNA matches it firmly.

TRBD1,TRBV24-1,CATSDQGVGYGYTF
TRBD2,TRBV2,CASSGLAGVLEQFF
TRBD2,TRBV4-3,CASSQYQRESATGELFF
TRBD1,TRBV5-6,CASSLSPADLGQGDEKLFF
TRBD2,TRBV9,CASSVSGRPQETQYF
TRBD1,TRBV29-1,CSVEDKGAPMANYGYTF
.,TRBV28,CATLLPRSAYNEQFF
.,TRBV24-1,CATRPAGDYGYTF
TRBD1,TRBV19,CASSIALGQGAQMYEQYF
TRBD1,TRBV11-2,CASSLRQGGETQYF
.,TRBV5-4,CASSWEGGYEQYF
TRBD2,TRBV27,CASSLSGLAGYEQYF
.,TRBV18,CASSRLSSSGNTIYF
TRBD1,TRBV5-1,CASSQGQGAIGFAEKLFF
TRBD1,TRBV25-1,CASCQGGDSPLHF
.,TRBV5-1,CASSLARRAGNTIYF
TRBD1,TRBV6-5,CASRVTGGYGYTF
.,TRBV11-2,CASSGQHTDTQYF
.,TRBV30,CACPKGMSQFF
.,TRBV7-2,CASSSAEWERGKLFF
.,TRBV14,CASSQSWAAQGTQYF
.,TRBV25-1,CASSESRTYGYTF
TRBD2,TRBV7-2,CASSPVGGRTYNEQFF
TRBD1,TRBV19,CASSTGGQVTDTQYF
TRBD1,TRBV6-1,CASSDPGTVNTGELFF
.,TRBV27,CASSRHGQTEKLFF
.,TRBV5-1,CASSLVPKNTGELFF
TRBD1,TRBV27,CASSPTGSNQPQHF
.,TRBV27,CASSPVLDGAGANVLTF
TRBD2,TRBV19,CASTDSGSSSYNEQFF
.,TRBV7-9,CASSLAGANTGELFF
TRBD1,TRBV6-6,CASSDRDRGQRGYTF
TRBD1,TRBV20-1,CSASLFRTGDSIYEQYF
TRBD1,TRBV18,CASNTVDRGNDVRNTIYF
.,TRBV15,CATRAPSVDTGELFF
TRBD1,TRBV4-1,CASSQPEIGTGGWNTEAFF
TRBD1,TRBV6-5,CASSSQPGQYNEKLFF
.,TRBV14,CASSQVTVPNTIYF
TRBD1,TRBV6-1,CASSDWGQALRGYGYTF